The 30 T cell receptor beta chains listed next were all sequenced from one sample in a study of control samples from healthy donors and cancer patients. Produced via immunoSEQ multiplex PCR; TCRdb's table is partial and in-frame only. The sample has about 130,000 clones, 88% seen once. Sequenced sample: blood. The origin of the receptors is a man in his fifties in good health.

Concerning this clone itself: The sample contains more than one DNA sequence encoding this CDR3. The gene calls are TRBV4-1 and TRBJ2-7; 7 positions match TRBD1. The CDR3 runs 13 residues. Losses at the gene ends were 3 bases for V and 3 bases for J; bases not matched to a gene: 2. The germline CDR1 and CDR2 sequences are MGHRA and YSYEKL. This CDR3 reads CASSQGQNYEQYF. CDR3 DNA sequence: TGCGCCAGCAGCCAGGGACAGAACTACGAGCAGTACTTC.

This chain joins TRBV30 and TRBJ2-3; D not certain. CDR3 length equals 12 residues. The V gene's germline CDR1 is GTSNPN and CDR2 SVGIG (reference sequence). Trimming cost V 0 bases and J 6 bases, with 7 bases left between them. CDR3 sequence (DNA): TGTGCCTGGAGTGTACTGGAGGATACGCAGTATTTT. Translating it yields CAWSVLEDTQYF.

This rearrangement joins TRBV9 to TRBJ1-5, with a possible D match to TRBD1 (5 bases). Trimming removed 3 bases at V and 1 base at J, with 17 bases between. Germline CDR1 and CDR2: SGDLS and YYNGEE. The CDR3 contains 17 residues. In DNA, the CDR3 is TGTGCCAGCAGCGCCGCTATGGACAAATTAAGCAATCAGCCCCAGCATTTT. It specifies CASSAAMDKLSNQPQHF.

This clone was observed a single time. V usage is TRBV5-1 and J usage is TRBJ2-6; tentative D call: TRBD1 (5 bases). This CDR3 is built from 16 residues. V lost 0 bases to trimming and J lost 4 bases, with 11 bases between them. The germline V gene encodes CDR1 SGHRS and CDR2 YFSETQ. The DNA for the CDR3 is TGCGCCAGCAGCTTGGTGGAGACAGCCGGGGCCAACGTCCTGACTTTC. Its protein product is CASSLVETAGANVLTF.

This sequence joins TRBV28 and TRBJ1-1, with D hard to call. The CDR3 runs to 13 residues. The ends were cut back, 1 base at V and 0 bases at J, with 3 bases in the middle. Germline lookup yields CDR1 MDHEN and CDR2 SYDVKM. In nucleotides, the CDR3 is TGTGCCAGCAGTTTATATGTGAACACTGAAGCTTTCTTT. Its protein is CASSLYVNTEAFF.

This chain links TRBV30 with TRBJ2-7; D perhaps matches TRBD1 (5 bases). Germline assignment: CDR1 GTSNPN and CDR2 SVGIG (reference sequence). Deletions cut 2 bases from V and 0 bases from J, with 11 bases between. This CDR3 contains 14 residues. The CDR3 DNA reads as TGTGCCTGGAGTCGGACCAGGGTCTCCTACGAGCAGTACTTC. This sequence encodes CAWSRTRVSYEQYF. The complete variable domain, with remaining parts taken from reference TRBV30 and TRBJ2-7, reads SQTIHQWPATLVQPVGSPLSLECTVEGTSNPNLYWYRQAAGRGLQLLFYSVGIGQISSEVPQNLSASRPQDRQFILSSKKLLLSDSGFYLCAWSRTRVSYEQYFGPGTRLTVT.

The chain recombines TRBV18 with TRBJ2-7, with D possibly TRBD1 on 5 matching bases. The V end lost 3 bases, the J end lost 7 bases, and 19 bases lay between the germline ends. CDR1 KGHSH and CDR2 LQKENI come from the germline V gene. The length of the CDR3 is 15 residues. CDR3 residues: CASSPSLDSSREQYF. The CDR3 DNA follows: TGTGCCAGCTCACCGAGCCTCGACAGCTCTCGGGAGCAGTACTTC.

V and J are TRBV5-6 and TRBJ2-7; no clear D gene. This CDR3 spans 11 amino acids. V lost 4 bases to trimming and J lost 6 bases, with 8 bases between them. Germline V gives CDR1 SGHDT, CDR2 YYEEEE. CDR3 loop: CASSRPSEQYF. Written as DNA, the CDR3 is TGTGCCAGCAGCCGACCCTCCGAGCAGTACTTC.

This rearrangement joins TRBV18 to TRBJ1-3, with D perhaps matching TRBD1 (6 bases). Germline V gene sequence: CDR1 KGHSH, CDR2 LQKENI. The length of the CDR3 is 15 residues. Trimming shortened V by 6 bases and J by 4 bases, and 16 bases separated the two germline ends. CDR3 loop: CASSPPGATGNTIYF. CDR3 nucleotides: TGTGCCAGCTCCCCGCCGGGGGCAACAGGAAACACCATATATTTT.

This clone was counted only a few times. The chain links TRBV10-2 to TRBJ1-6, with a weak D call TRBD1 (6 bases). Germline lookup yields CDR1 WSHSY and CDR2 SAAADI. V was clipped by 4 bases and J by 7 bases, with 14 bases between them. CDR3 length equals 15 residues. CDR3: CASSVGGGRNSPLHF. CDR3 coding DNA: TGCGCCAGCAGTGTTGGTGGGGGGCGGAATTCACCCCTCCACTTT.

The chain is built from TRBV19 and TRBJ1-2, with 8 bases lining up with TRBD1. Germline assignment: CDR1 LNHDA and CDR2 SQIVND (reference sequence). V lost 6 bases and J lost 0; bases outside the gene matches: 9. The CDR3 runs to 16 residues. The CDR3: CASSRDRGGTNYGYTF. The CDR3 nucleotides are TGTGCCAGTAGCCGCGACAGGGGTGGTACTAACTATGGCTACACCTTC.

This rearrangement joins TRBV11-2 to TRBJ2-7; no firm D call. CDR1 is SGHAT, CDR2 FQNNGV, per germline. The germline V and J ends were trimmed by 5 bases and 3 bases, with 17 bases remaining between them. The CDR3 is made up of 15 amino acids. The CDR3 sequence is CASSRTDSSRYEQYF. CDR3 DNA: TGTGCCAGCAGCAGAACAGATTCCTCCCGCTACGAGCAGTACTTC.

DNA for the CDR3: TGTGCCAGCAGCGAGTCCAGGGCTTCCGGGGCCAACGTCCTGACTTTC. As protein: CASSESRASGANVLTF. The rearrangement links TRBV9 to TRBJ2-6, with D tentatively TRBD1 (5 bases). Germline-derived CDR1 and CDR2 are SGDLS and YYNGEE. V was shortened by 3 bases and J by 4 bases, with 14 bases between the two germline ends. The CDR3 extends over 16 amino acids.

The chain has TRBV15 and TRBJ1-1, with D possibly matching TRBD1 (6 bases). The CDR3 length is 13 residues. V was trimmed by 10 bases and J by 2 bases, leaving 14 bases between them. Germline CDR1 is LNHNV and CDR2 is YYDKDF (reference sequence). In DNA form, the CDR3 reads TGTGCCATTAGGACAGCTGATAACACTGAAGCTTTCTTT. Protein sequence: CAIRTADNTEAFF.

This clone was recorded a few times. The rearrangement uses TRBV7-6 and TRBJ2-3, with TRBD2 matching 8 bases. The germline gives CDR1 SGHVS, CDR2 FNYEAQ. CDR3 length: 15 amino acids. V lost 5 bases to trimming and J lost 4 bases; unmatched junction nucleotides: 8. The CDR3 reads CASSNTGGQADTQYF. CDR3 sequence (DNA): TGTGCCAGCAGCAATACGGGGGGGCAGGCAGATACGCAGTATTTT.

The rearrangement joins TRBV9 to TRBJ2-1; TRBD2 might be the D (6 bases). Germline V gene data show CDR1 as SGDLS and CDR2 as YYNGEE. The CDR3 contains 16 residues. Trimming removed 0 bases from V and 6 bases from J, with 16 bases in between. The CDR3: CASSVATSRGPNEQFF. Written as DNA, the CDR3 is TGTGCCAGCAGCGTAGCCACTAGCCGAGGGCCCAATGAGCAGTTCTTC. The whole variable domain, filled in from reference TRBV9 and TRBJ2-1, reads DSGVTQTPKHLITATGQRVTLRCSPRSGDLSVYWYQQSLDQGLQFLIQYYNGEERAKGNILERFSAQQFPDLHSELNLSSLELGDSALYFCASSVATSRGPNEQFFGPGTRLTVL.

The CDR3 loop reads CASSHTGSGANVLTF. In nucleotides, the CDR3 is TGTGCCAGCAGCCATACAGGGTCTGGGGCCAACGTCCTGACTTTC. V gene TRBV7-9 combines with J gene TRBJ2-6; D possibly corresponds to TRBD1 (6 bases). This CDR3 is 15 amino acids long. V lost 5 bases and J 1 base, leaving 9 bases between the germline ends. Germline V gene sequence: CDR1 SEHNR, CDR2 FQNEAQ (reference sequence).

The gene calls are TRBV19 and TRBJ2-7, with TRBD2 matching over 12 bases. Germline values: CDR1 LNHDA, CDR2 SQIVND (reference sequence). The length of the CDR3 is 17 residues. V shed 7 bases and J 6 bases; nucleotides not matched to a gene: 16. CDR3 nucleotide sequence: TGTGCCAGTACTAGGACTAGCGGGGCCAGCCACCTCTCCGAGCAGTACTTC. It yields the protein CASTRTSGASHLSEQYF.

This CDR3 reads CASGRDNQYF. CDR3 bases: TGTGCCAGCGGCCGGGACAACCAGTACTTC. V and J are TRBV2 and TRBJ2-7, with D tentatively TRBD1 (6 bases). Germline values: CDR1 SNHLY, CDR2 FYNNEI. CDR3 length: 10 residues. V lost 8 bases to trimming and J lost 10 bases, with 12 bases between them. The full variable domain, in which reference TRBV2 and TRBJ2-7 provide the parts outside the CDR3, is EPEVTQTPSHQVTQMGQEVILRCVPISNHLYFYWYRQILGQKVEFLVSFYNNEISEKSEIFDDQFSVERPDGSNFTLKIRSTKLEDSAMYFCASGRDNQYFGPGTRLTVT.

The chain is built from TRBV3-1 (or the pseudogene TRBV3-2) and TRBJ1-1; D possibly corresponds to TRBD1 (6 bases). The CDR3 consists of 17 residues. CDR1 is LGHDT and CDR2 is YNNKEL in the germline V gene (reference sequence). Trimming took 3 bases from V and 3 from J, leaving 20 bases between them. The CDR3 reads CASSQVASGGRHTEAFF. The CDR3, as DNA: TGTGCCAGCAGCCAGGTGGCCAGTGGGGGGCGACACACTGAAGCTTTCTTT.

This clone was found once. Other DNA sequences within the sample encode an identical CDR3. The J gene is TRBJ1-3, the V gene TRBV9; D uncertain. This CDR3 spans 13 amino acids. With 6 bases removed from V and 2 bases from J, the gap between germline ends came to 9 bases. Germline CDR1 is SGDLS and CDR2 is YYNGEE. The CDR3 reads CASTAGPGNTIYF. For the CDR3, the DNA is TGTGCCAGCACTGCCGGGCCTGGAAACACCATATATTTT.

The chain employs TRBV9 and TRBJ2-5, with D uncertain. Per the germline V gene, CDR1 is SGDLS and CDR2 is YYNGEE. The CDR3 spans 14 residues. V gave up 0 bases and J gave up 5 bases, with 11 bases separating them. CDR3 amino acids: CASSVDGVGETQYF. As DNA, the CDR3 is TGTGCCAGCAGCGTAGATGGGGTTGGTGAGACCCAGTACTTC.

The chain links TRBV3-1 (or the pseudogene TRBV3-2) to TRBJ2-1; D may match TRBD1 or TRBD2 (5 bases each). CDR1 is LGHDT, CDR2 YNNKEL, per germline (reference sequence). The V end was cut by 1 base, the J end by 6 bases, with 25 bases between. The CDR3 contains 19 residues. As DNA, the CDR3 is TGTGCCAGCAGCCAAGGGACCGCCCGTGGGGCAATGAGGGGCAATGAGCAGTTCTTC. Residues: CASSQGTARGAMRGNEQFF.

This chain links TRBV5-6 with TRBJ2-7; 11 nucleotides match TRBD2. Germline CDR1 is SGHDT and CDR2 is YYEEEE. The CDR3 has 15 amino acids. The J segment lost 2 bases and the V segment lost 4 bases, leaving 5 bases of the junction unmatched. CDR3 in amino acids: CASSVTSGVTYEQYF. CDR3 nucleotides: TGTGCCAGCAGCGTGACTAGCGGGGTCACCTACGAGCAGTACTTC.

This chain uses TRBV6-6 with TRBJ1-1; 8 bases are a match to TRBD1. The trim removed 9 bases at V and 3 bases at J, leaving 6 bases unmatched. This CDR3 comprises 13 residues. Germline V gene data show CDR1 as MNHNY and CDR2 as SVGAGI (reference sequence). CDR3 sequence: CASQQGGDTEAFF. For the CDR3, the DNA is TGTGCCAGTCAACAGGGGGGTGACACTGAAGCTTTCTTT.

The CDR3 protein is CASSGQNYGYTF. CDR3 sequence (DNA): TGTGCCAGCAGCGGACAGAACTATGGCTACACCTTC. The chain uses TRBV2 and TRBJ1-2, with D possibly TRBD1 on 6 matching bases. Germline V gives CDR1 SNHLY, CDR2 FYNNEI. V gave up 6 bases and J gave up 2 bases, with 7 bases separating them. The CDR3 runs 12 residues.

This chain joins TRBV7-8 and TRBJ1-1; possible D gene TRBD1, 6 bases. The CDR3 has 16 amino acids. CDR1 and CDR2 from the germline V gene are SGHVS and FQNEAQ. Deletions cut 2 bases from V and 4 bases from J, with 17 bases between. DNA of the CDR3: TGTGCCAGCAGCTTACGACGAGGGGGTGGGCGCACTGAAGCTTTCTTT. Amino acids: CASSLRRGGGRTEAFF. Drawing the rest from reference TRBV7-8 and TRBJ1-1, the complete variable domain is GAGVSQSPRYKVAKRGQDVALRCDPISGHVSLFWYQQALGQGPEFLTYFQNEAQLDKSGLPSDRFFAERPEGSVSTLKIQRTQQEDSAVYLCASSLRRGGGRTEAFFGQGTRLTVV.

The chain is built from TRBV3-1 (or the pseudogene TRBV3-2) and TRBJ1-2; no clear D. Trimming stripped 1 base from V and 6 bases from J, with 15 bases between. The CDR3 has 15 amino acids. Germline V CDR1 and CDR2: LGHDT, YNNKEL (reference sequence). CDR3 nucleotides: TGTGCCAGCAGCCAAGGAGGGATACTCCCCCATGGCTACACCTTC. Amino acid sequence: CASSQGGILPHGYTF.

This clone was seen just once. This chain uses TRBV13 with TRBJ1-1; 9 bases match TRBD1. Germline CDR1 PRHDT, CDR2 FYEKMQ (reference sequence). Unmatched junction bases numbered 4, after V lost 6 bases and J lost 5 bases. There are 13 residues in the CDR3. The CDR3 DNA reads as TGTGCCAGCAGAAAGGACAGGGGAACTGAAGCTTTCTTT. Translated, it gives CASRKDRGTEAFF.

The genes are TRBV28 and TRBJ1-6; 8 bases match TRBD1. J lost 5 bases, V lost 3 bases, and 6 bases had no gene match. Germline CDR1 and CDR2: MDHEN and SYDVKM. This CDR3 is 16 amino acids long. CDR3 loop: CASSFQTGGNNSPLHF. The CDR3 region has the DNA TGTGCCAGCAGTTTCCAAACAGGGGGTAATAATTCACCCCTCCACTTT. The full variable domain, in which reference TRBV28 and TRBJ1-6 provide the parts outside the CDR3, is DVKVTQSSRYLVKRTGEKVFLECVQDMDHENMFWYRQDPGLGLRLIYFSYDVKMKEKGDIPEGYSVSREKKERFSLILESASTNQTSMYLCASSFQTGGNNSPLHFGNGTRLTVT.